This T cell receptor beta chain was captured by sequencing in a study of cytotoxic CD8 clonotypes in ibrutinib-treated CLL. Genomic DNA in an amount of about 2 micrograms was extracted from cryopreserved PBMCs and used for the preparation of TCR beta libraries. Sequenced by immunoSEQ multiplex PCR; TCRdb stores in-frame clones only, minus some. Of 330,000 or so clones listed, roughly 70% are singletons. The TCR sequence derives from a human donor with chronic lymphocytic leukemia. Sequenced here: PBMCs, sampled after 36 months of ibrutinib treatment.

CDR3 nucleotides: TGTGCCAGCAGCGTAGCGTCAGGGAGGCGACTAGCGAACACCGGGGAGCTGTTTTTT. Protein: CASSVASGRRLANTGELFF. The J gene is TRBJ2-2, the V gene TRBV9; D perhaps matches TRBD2 (6 bases). Deletions cut 0 bases from V and 0 bases from J, with 18 bases between. The CDR3 totals 19 residues. Germline CDR1 and CDR2: SGDLS and YYNGEE.